The 18 T cell receptor beta chains presented below share a single source sample, sequenced in a study of OX40 agonist ivuxolimab in advanced cancers. Profiling relied on immunoSEQ multiplex PCR, and the TCRdb table lists in-frame clones only, not all of them. The data show about 140,000 clones, with 90% seen just once and 0.95% to 1.4% held by the top ten. Sequencing was performed on CD4+ or CD8+ T cells sorted from blood, taken in a trial of the OX40 agonist ivuxolimab. These receptors all stem from an adult with an advanced solid tumor such as melanoma, head and neck, liver or kidney cancer.

The chain uses TRBV7-6 and TRBJ1-4; 9 bases line up with TRBD1. In germline, CDR1 is SGHVS, CDR2 FNYEAQ. This CDR3 contains 15 residues. With 5 bases clipped from V and 8 bases from J, the junction kept 9 bases outside the gene matches. The DNA of the CDR3 is TGTGCCAGCAGCCTGGGGACAGGGTCTGGGGAAAAACTGTTTTTT. Amino acids: CASSLGTGSGEKLFF.

This chain uses TRBV19 with TRBJ2-7, with no clear D. Germline V CDR1 and CDR2: LNHDA, SQIVND (reference sequence). V gave up 1 base and J gave up 6 bases, with 13 bases separating them. The CDR3 has 14 residues. The CDR3: CASSIGQWGAEQYF. The CDR3 DNA reads TGTGCCAGTAGTATAGGGCAATGGGGTGCCGAGCAGTACTTC.

In this sample, this clone turned up once. The rearrangement uses TRBV28 and TRBJ1-5; D might be TRBD1 (6 bases). V lost 5 bases and J 11 bases, leaving 19 bases between the germline ends. CDR1 is MDHEN, CDR2 SYDVKM, per germline. The CDR3 consists of 14 residues. CDR3 DNA sequence: TGTGCCAGCAGTCCGCAGGGGCCCTTGAAGGCCCAGCATTTT. Translated, it gives CASSPQGPLKAQHF.

V gene TRBV7-2 combines with J gene TRBJ1-6; weak D call: TRBD1 (6 bases). This CDR3 region has 13 residues. V was shortened by 3 bases and J by 9 bases, with 9 bases between the two germline ends. The germline V gene has CDR1 SGHTA and CDR2 FQGNSA. CDR3 DNA sequence: TGTGCCAGCAGCTTGACAGGAAGTTCACCCCTCCACTTT. Its protein product is CASSLTGSSPLHF.

V gene TRBV28 combines with J gene TRBJ1-3; 7 nucleotides match TRBD1. The junction had 5 bases not matched to a gene; V was cut back by 5 bases and J by 4 bases. The V gene's germline CDR1 is MDHEN and CDR2 SYDVKM. The CDR3 is 14 residues long. The DNA of the CDR3 is TGTGCCAGCAGTCCTTCAGGGGGAGGAAACACCATATATTTT. Translation: CASSPSGGGNTIYF. The entire variable domain, with the rest obtained from reference TRBV28 and TRBJ1-3, is as follows: DVKVTQSSRYLVKRTGEKVFLECVQDMDHENMFWYRQDPGLGLRLIYFSYDVKMKEKGDIPEGYSVSREKKERFSLILESASTNQTSMYLCASSPSGGGNTIYFGEGSWLTVV.

As DNA, the CDR3 is TGTGCCATCAGTGACCACAGGGGGTCCTACAATGAGCAGTTCTTC. This sequence encodes CAISDHRGSYNEQFF. This chain joins TRBV10-3 and TRBJ2-1, with 8 nucleotides matching TRBD1. V was pared by 3 bases and J by 1 base, with 2 bases of the junction left unmatched. Germline assignment: CDR1 ENHRY and CDR2 SYGVKD. The CDR3 sequence is 15 residues long.

V and J are TRBV2 and TRBJ1-5; D is undetermined. Trimming stripped 4 bases from V and 0 bases from J, with 10 bases between. Germline CDR1 and CDR2: SNHLY and FYNNEI. The CDR3 loop spans 15 amino acids. The DNA for the CDR3 is TGTGCCAGCAGTGGGACGGTGCATAGCAATCAGCCCCAGCATTTT. Its translation is CASSGTVHSNQPQHF.

J is TRBJ2-1 and V is TRBV2; 11 bases are a match to TRBD1. This CDR3 comprises 16 residues. Germline lookup yields CDR1 SNHLY and CDR2 FYNNEI. The J segment lost 4 bases and the V segment lost 8 bases, leaving 10 bases of the junction unmatched. The DNA for the CDR3 is TGTGCCAGCCCCTCCTGGGGACAGGGGGATTACAATGAGCAGTTCTTC. Residues: CASPSWGQGDYNEQFF.

The gene calls are TRBV28 and TRBJ1-2; D gene uncertain. Trimming stripped 4 bases from V and 0 bases from J, with 6 bases between. Germline CDR1 MDHEN, CDR2 SYDVKM. The CDR3 length is 13 residues. CDR3 nucleotide sequence: TGTGCCAGCAGTTCGTCATCTAACTATGGCTACACCTTC. This gives the protein CASSSSSNYGYTF.

Written as DNA, the CDR3 is TGTGCCAGCAGCTCCTTAGGGACAGGGTACACTGAAGCTTTCTTT. It translates to CASSSLGTGYTEAFF. The chain links TRBV7-9 to TRBJ1-1, with 9 nucleotides matching TRBD1. With 4 bases clipped from V and 3 bases from J, the junction kept 6 bases outside the gene matches. Germline assignment: CDR1 SEHNR and CDR2 FQNEAQ (reference sequence). The CDR3 consists of 15 residues.

The rearrangement joins TRBV28 to TRBJ2-5, with 9 positions matching TRBD1. The DNA end is more similar to TRBJ2-7, so the J call may be wrong. Germline V CDR1 and CDR2: MDHEN, SYDVKM. This CDR3 has 14 amino acids. The DNA of the CDR3 is TGTGCCAGCACCCCGCGGACAGGGGATAACGAGCAGTACTTC. It translates to CASTPRTGDNEQYF.

This chain joins TRBV28 and TRBJ2-3, with D maybe TRBD1 (5 bases). CDR3 length: 12 amino acids. Germline V gene sequence: CDR1 MDHEN, CDR2 SYDVKM. V was cut by 8 bases and J by 2 bases, with 8 bases left in between. In DNA form, the CDR3 reads TGTGCCAGCCAAGGGGTCACAGATACGCAGTATTTT. Its protein is CASQGVTDTQYF.

This chain joins TRBV7-2 and TRBJ2-1, with D maybe TRBD1 (6 bases). This CDR3 contains 14 residues. In germline, CDR1 is SGHTA, CDR2 FQGNSA. The V gene lost 10 bases and the J gene lost 6 bases, with 19 bases spanning the gap. The CDR3 here is CATEPGSGANEQFF. The DNA for the CDR3 is TGTGCCACAGAACCGGGATCAGGGGCCAATGAGCAGTTCTTC.

The chain joins TRBV5-1 to TRBJ2-7, with 7 bases identical to TRBD1. The CDR3 has 14 residues. J gave up 0 bases and V 2 bases, and 2 bases lay outside the gene matches. The germline CDR1 and CDR2 sequences are SGHRS and YFSETQ. Here the CDR3 reads CASSFGTDSYEQYF. In DNA, the CDR3 is TGCGCCAGCAGCTTTGGGACAGACTCCTACGAGCAGTACTTC.

This clone has just one count. The V gene is TRBV27, the J gene TRBJ1-4; 10 bases are shared with TRBD1. V shed 0 bases, J shed 0 bases, and the junction held 4 bases outside the gene matches. The germline V gene has CDR1 MNHEY and CDR2 SMNVEV (reference sequence). The CDR3 totals 18 residues. CDR3 protein: CASSLSRTGGATNEKLFF. Here the CDR3 DNA reads TGTGCCAGCAGTTTATCTAGGACAGGGGGTGCAACTAATGAAAAACTGTTTTTT.

The CDR3 region is CATSRESGRADEQYF. The CDR3 nucleotides are TGTGCCACCAGCAGAGAAAGCGGGAGGGCCGACGAGCAGTACTTC. The rearrangement joins TRBV15 to TRBJ2-7; 10 nucleotides agree with TRBD2. This CDR3 contains 15 residues. J lost 5 bases, V lost 0 bases, and 4 bases had no gene match. Germline V gene data show CDR1 as LNHNV and CDR2 as YYDKDF (reference sequence).

With regard to this clone: Additional DNA sequences in this sample encode the identical CDR3. The chain recombines TRBV5-1 with TRBJ1-4; the match to TRBD1 covers 9 bases. Germline lookup yields CDR1 SGHRS and CDR2 YFSETQ. The length of the CDR3 is 16 residues. With V trimmed by 0 bases and J by 7 bases, 7 bases remained unmatched. The CDR3 reads CASSLAPTGGGEKLFF. CDR3 bases: TGCGCCAGCAGCTTGGCCCCCACAGGGGGCGGTGAAAAACTGTTTTTT.

The V gene is TRBV28, the J gene TRBJ2-5, with D possibly being TRBD1 (6 bases). V shed 7 bases and J shed 3 bases, with 15 bases lying between them. The CDR3 is 14 amino acids. Germline V gene lookup returns CDR1 MDHEN and CDR2 SYDVKM. The CDR3 is CASTPWTEEETQYF. DNA of the CDR3: TGTGCCAGCACCCCCTGGACAGAGGAAGAGACCCAGTACTTC.